Listed below are T cell receptor beta chains from one sample, sequenced in a study of cytomegalovirus exposure and HLA in healthy donors. Sequencing was performed with immunoSEQ multiplex PCR; in TCRdb, only in-frame clones are kept and a portion is missing. The sample totals more than 95,000 clones. Source material: PBMCs. All receptors come from a man younger than 45 in good health and CMV-seronegative. CDR3s include the opening cysteine and the closing phenylalanine or tryptophan. D genes are given only for firm matches.

TRBV6-1,-,TRBJ2-5,TGTGCCAGCAGCGTTAACCCGACCCGGGGAGGGACCCAGTACTTC,CASSVNPTRGGTQYF
TRBV5-1,-,TRBJ2-2,TGCGCCAGCAGCTTGGAGGGGCCTACCGGGGAGCTGTTTTTT,CASSLEGPTGELFF
TRBV7-2,TRBD1,TRBJ2-5,TGTGCCAGCAGCACTCGGGGACAGGGGGACGAGACCCAGTACTTC,CASSTRGQGDETQYF
TRBV4-1,-,TRBJ2-7,TGCGCCAGCAGCCAAGAGACGGCGCTAGCTGGGCACGAGCAGTACTTC,CASSQETALAGHEQYF
TRBV10-2,-,TRBJ1-1,TGCGCCAGCGGTGAGATACAGGGAGAAGCTTTCTTT,CASGEIQGEAFF
TRBV5-1,TRBD2,TRBJ2-5,TGCGCCAGCAGCTTGATAGCGGGGGGTCGGGAGACCCAGTACTTC,CASSLIAGGRETQYF
TRBV6-1,-,TRBJ1-6,TGTGCCAGCAGTGAAGTAGCAGGGGATTCACCCCTCCACTTT,CASSEVAGDSPLHF
TRBV15,-,TRBJ2-7,TGTGCCACCAGTCTCGGGACAACGGGTATATCCTACGAGCAGTACTTC,CATSLGTTGISYEQYF
TRBV7-9,-,TRBJ2-2,TGTGCCAGCAGCATCCGGGACTCCGGGGGTCCCGGGGAGCTGTTTTTT,CASSIRDSGGPGELFF
TRBV10-3,TRBD1,TRBJ1-2,TGTGCCATCAGTGCCACAGGGGGTGACTATGGCTACACCTTC,CAISATGGDYGYTF
TRBV30,TRBD2,TRBJ2-1,TGTGCCTGGAACCTAGCGGGAGGGCCTATAAATGAGCAGTTCTTC,CAWNLAGGPINEQFF
TRBV15,TRBD2,TRBJ2-1,TGTGCCACCAGCAGAGACGGACTAGCCTACAATGAGCAGTTCTTC,CATSRDGLAYNEQFF
TRBV5-6,-,TRBJ1-2,TGTGCCAGCAGTCTGAGGGCTAACTATGGCTACACCTTC,CASSLRANYGYTF
TRBV6-6,TRBD2,TRBJ2-1,TGTGCCAGCAGTTACTCAAATAGCGGGAGTCGAAATGAGCAGTTCTTC,CASSYSNSGSRNEQFF
TRBV6-1,-,TRBJ2-7,TGTGCCAGCAGTGAGTACTTAGGACAGCCCTACGAGCAGTACTTC,CASSEYLGQPYEQYF
TRBV2,-,TRBJ2-7,TGTGCCAGCAGTGAAAATCAGGGGTTCACCTACGAGCAGTACTTC,CASSENQGFTYEQYF
TRBV7-9,TRBD2,TRBJ2-7,TGTGCCAGCAGCCCGCCAGCGGGAGATATCTACGAGCAGTACTTC,CASSPPAGDIYEQYF
TRBV28,-,TRBJ1-1,TGTGCCAGCAGTTGGCGAAGTGGGGGGTGGACTGAAGCTTTCTTT,CASSWRSGGWTEAFF
TRBV4-3,-,TRBJ2-7,TGCGCCAGCAGCCAGGGGGAGGCTTTCTCCTACGAGCAGTACTTC,CASSQGEAFSYEQYF
TRBV15,-,TRBJ1-3,TGTGCCACCAGCAGAGATGCCTACTCTGGAAACACCATATATTTT,CATSRDAYSGNTIYF